A single sample is the source of the 15 T cell receptor beta chains below, sequenced in a study of CD8 T cells in ankylosing spondylitis. TCRdb processed the 5' RACE reads anew with MiXCR; each CDR3 protein has one entry. The sample lists 100,000 or so distinct CDR3 sequences, 24% occurring once. What was sequenced was synovial fluid, either unsorted or a sorted T cell fraction (not recorded which). The source of these receptors is a male donor with ankylosing spondylitis.

The chain employs TRBV10-3 and TRBJ2-5; D is ambiguous. V dropped 4 bases and J dropped 1 base, with 7 bases sitting between them. The CDR3 extends over 13 amino acids. CDR1 ENHRY and CDR2 SYGVKD come from the germline V gene. CDR3 loop: CAISGRSQETQYF. The CDR3 DNA is TGTGCCATCAGTGGTCGGTCCCAAGAGACCCAGTACTTC.

V usage is TRBV5-1 and J usage is TRBJ1-6; D may be TRBD1 (5 bases). Germline values: CDR1 SGHRS, CDR2 YFSETQ. Trimming pared 0 bases from V and 6 bases from J, leaving 7 bases between. The CDR3 runs to 14 residues. Written as DNA, the CDR3 is TGCGCCAGCAGCTTGGAAGGGGTTAATTCACCCCTCCACTTT. Residues: CASSLEGVNSPLHF.

J is TRBJ2-1 and V is TRBV20-1; no definite D call. The CDR3 has 16 amino acids. Trimming shortened V by 0 bases and J by 8 bases, and 20 bases separated the two germline ends. Germline V CDR1 and CDR2: DFQATT, SNEGSKA (reference sequence). This CDR3 is CSARDLTRATLHEQFF. As DNA, the CDR3 is TGCAGTGCTAGAGATCTGACCCGGGCCACCTTACATGAGCAGTTCTTC.

The chain recombines TRBV9 with TRBJ2-1, with TRBD2 matching 8 bases. Germline lookup yields CDR1 SGDLS and CDR2 YYNGEE. The V and J ends lost 0 bases and 4 bases, in that order; junction bases with no gene match: 6. The CDR3 extends over 16 amino acids. The CDR3 coding sequence is TGTGCCAGCAGCGTAGCTACAAGCGGGAGTTACAATGAGCAGTTCTTC. This encodes CASSVATSGSYNEQFF.

This clonotype has a count of ten or more. This chain joins TRBV5-1 and TRBJ2-1, with D tentatively TRBD2 (6 bases). CDR1 and CDR2 (germline): SGHRS, YFSETQ. The CDR3 sequence is 17 residues long. The V and J ends lost 3 bases and 3 bases respectively, with 19 bases between them. The CDR3 DNA follows: TGCGCCAGCAGCTGGGGGGTTAGCCCGGTGGGCTACAATGAGCAGTTCTTC. It translates to CASSWGVSPVGYNEQFF.

This clonotype was observed a few times. V gene TRBV5-1 combines with J gene TRBJ1-4, with 7 bases that match TRBD1. The CDR3 runs to 13 residues. The J segment lost 4 bases and the V segment lost 3 bases, leaving 0 bases of the junction unmatched. Germline assignment: CDR1 SGHRS and CDR2 YFSETQ. The CDR3: CASSWDSNEKLFF. The CDR3 DNA is TGCGCCAGCAGCTGGGACAGTAATGAAAAACTGTTTTTT.

The J gene is TRBJ2-7, the V gene TRBV7-2, with TRBD1 matching over 9 bases. This CDR3 has 17 residues. The trim removed 1 base at V and 3 bases at J, leaving 10 bases unmatched. Germline V gives CDR1 SGHTA, CDR2 FQGNSA. The DNA of the CDR3 is TGTGCCAGCAGCTTAGGATCGGGGGGACAGGGAGTCTACGAGCAGTACTTC. Translating gives CASSLGSGGQGVYEQYF.

The CDR3 loop reads CARCDERNFRSYEQYV. CDR3 bases: TGTGCCAGGTGTGACGAAAGGAACTTTCGAAGCTACGAGCAGTACGTC. The rearrangement links TRBV21-1 to TRBJ2-7. TRBV21-1 counts as a pseudogene. This CDR3 spans 16 amino acids.

This chain connects TRBV7-2 to TRBJ1-2; D not certain. Trimming took 7 bases from V and 4 from J, leaving 7 bases between them. This CDR3 contains 11 residues. Germline CDR1 and CDR2: SGHTA and FQGNSA. CDR3 in amino acids: CASTRSYGYTF. CDR3 coding DNA: TGTGCCAGCACCCGTAGCTATGGCTACACCTTC.

This clonotype was picked up a small number of times. One end of the junction fails to match germline, which may point to a read error. The V call is TRBV7-9, the J call TRBJ2-3; TRBD2 is a possible D gene (6 bases). From germline, CDR1 is SEHNR and CDR2 FQNEAQ (reference sequence). This CDR3 spans 17 amino acids. The CDR3 is CASSLATPLVGTDTQYF. CDR3 in DNA: TGTGCCAGCAGCCTAGCGACCCCGTTGGTCGGCACAGATACGCAGTATTTT.

This chain uses TRBV11-3 with TRBJ2-3, with TRBD2 matching 7 bases. J was trimmed by 1 base and V by 5 bases; bases with no gene match: 9. The CDR3 spans 16 residues. CDR1 and CDR2 from the germline V gene are SGHNT and YENEEA. The CDR3 sequence is CASSLPGLSRTDTQYF. The CDR3, as DNA: TGTGCCAGCAGCCTTCCGGGACTAAGTCGCACAGATACGCAGTATTTT.

This clonotype was detected only a few times. This chain connects TRBV5-1 to TRBJ1-1, with 7 bases aligning to TRBD1. The CDR3 sequence is 14 residues long. From germline, CDR1 is SGHRS and CDR2 YFSETQ. V dropped 4 bases and J dropped 1; count of bases not matched to a gene: 4. CDR3 protein: CASSQGQPNTEAFF. The CDR3 DNA sequence: TGCGCCAGCAGCCAGGGACAGCCGAACACTGAAGCTTTCTTT.

This chain joins TRBV3-1 and TRBJ1-1; D might be TRBD1 (5 bases). From germline, CDR1 is LGHDT and CDR2 YNNKEL (reference sequence). The CDR3 contains 15 residues. V was pared by 2 bases and J by 5 bases, with 15 bases between. DNA of the CDR3: TGTGCCAGCAGCCAATCTTTCCAGGGTCGGACTGAAGCTTTCTTT. Its protein is CASSQSFQGRTEAFF.

In this sample, this clonotype turned up many times. This chain joins TRBV20-1 and TRBJ1-5, with 11 bases lining up with TRBD1. Looked up from germline, CDR1 is DFQATT and CDR2 is SNEGSKA (reference sequence). J gave up 8 bases and V 7 bases, and 4 bases lay outside the gene matches. This CDR3 has 12 residues. CDR3 coding DNA: TGCAGTGTCGGGACAGGGGGAAAGCCCCAGCATTTT. Its translation: CSVGTGGKPQHF.

This clonotype was seen a few times. The chain has TRBV18 and TRBJ2-5, with D unclear. Trimming pared 0 bases from V and 1 base from J, leaving 9 bases between. The CDR3 runs 15 residues. Germline CDR1 is KGHSH and CDR2 is LQKENI. This CDR3 is CASSPPIDGQETQYF. The CDR3 nucleotides are TGTGCCAGCTCACCACCCATCGACGGCCAAGAGACCCAGTACTTC. The variable domain in full, completed from reference TRBV18 and TRBJ2-5, reads NAGVMQNPRHLVRRRGQEARLRCSPMKGHSHVYWYRQLPEEGLKFMVYLQKENIIDESGMPKERFSAEFPKEGPSILRIQQVVRGDSAAYFCASSPPIDGQETQYFGPGTRLLVL.